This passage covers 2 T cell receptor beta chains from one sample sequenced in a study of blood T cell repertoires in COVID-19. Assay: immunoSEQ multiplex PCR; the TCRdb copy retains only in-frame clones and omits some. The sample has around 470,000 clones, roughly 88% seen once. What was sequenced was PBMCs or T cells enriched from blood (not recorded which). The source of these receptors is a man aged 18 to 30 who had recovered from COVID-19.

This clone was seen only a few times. The CDR3 sequence: CASSWTGDNEQFF. In DNA form, the CDR3 reads TGTGCCAGCAGCTGGACAGGGGACAATGAGCAGTTCTTC. The chain has TRBV2 and TRBJ2-1; 9 nucleotides align to TRBD1. V gave up 6 bases and J gave up 5 bases; unmatched junction bases: 2. This CDR3 is built from 13 residues. CDR1 and CDR2 (germline): SNHLY, FYNNEI. The variable domain in full, completed from reference TRBV2 and TRBJ2-1, reads EPEVTQTPSHQVTQMGQEVILRCVPISNHLYFYWYRQILGQKVEFLVSFYNNEISEKSEIFDDQFSVERPDGSNFTLKIRSTKLEDSAMYFCASSWTGDNEQFFGPGTRLTVL.

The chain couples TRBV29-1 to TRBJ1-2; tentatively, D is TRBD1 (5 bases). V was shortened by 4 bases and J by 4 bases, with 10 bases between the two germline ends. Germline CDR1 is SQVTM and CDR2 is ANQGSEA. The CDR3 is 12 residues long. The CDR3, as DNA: TGCAGCGTTGCGCAGGGTTCCTATGGCTACACCTTC. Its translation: CSVAQGSYGYTF.